The present T cell receptor beta chain was sequenced within a study of shared clonotypes between healthy human individuals. With regard to this clone: Its antigen is as yet unknown.

This CDR3 has 17 residues. With 1 base removed from V and 4 bases from J, the gap between germline ends came to 17 bases. CDR1 and CDR2 from the germline V gene are SGDLS and YYNGEE. Whole-study findings and limits: Clonotypes shared by all four donors outscored non-shared clonotypes in generation probability.

The table came from immunoSEQ multiplex PCR; TCRdb's copy has only in-frame clones and leaves some out. Among more than 2,000,000 clones listed, approximately 93% were seen once. The sequence derives from a man younger than 30 in good health. Some clones in this sample may be carry-over from other donors' samples. V and J are TRBV9 and TRBJ2-2; possibly TRBD1 for D (5 bases). The material sequenced was naive CD4+ T cells from PBMCs. Subset reported: CD45RA+ positively selected. CDR3 in DNA: TGTGCCAGCAGCGTATCCCCCAGGGCTTGGACCACCGGGGAGCTGTTTTTT. Translated: CASSVSPRAWTTGELFF.